This T cell receptor (beta chain) emerged from a study of cytomegalovirus exposure and HLA in healthy donors. Across the study: From donors who were HLA-typed, an early data release held 80 million to 85 million unique TCRs.

This clone was seen more than once but under ten times. Germline loops: CDR1 SGDLS, CDR2 YYNGEE. Trimming removed 3 bases from V and 5 bases from J; junction bases left unmatched: 3. This CDR3 has 13 amino acids. PCR amplification relied on 60 Vbeta primers (plus 13 Jbeta primers). Profiling relied on immunoSEQ multiplex PCR, and the TCRdb table lists in-frame clones only, not all of them. The sample comprises some 190,000 clones, approximately 9.5% of which are singletons, and roughly 1.4% rests with the top ten. V gene TRBV9 combines with J gene TRBJ1-1, with 8 nucleotides matching TRBD1. The receptor was isolated from a young woman in good health and CMV-seropositive. The sample comprised PBMCs. CDR3 amino acids: CASSGRQGTEAFF. The CDR3 DNA reads TGTGCCAGCAGCGGGAGACAGGGGACTGAAGCTTTCTTT.